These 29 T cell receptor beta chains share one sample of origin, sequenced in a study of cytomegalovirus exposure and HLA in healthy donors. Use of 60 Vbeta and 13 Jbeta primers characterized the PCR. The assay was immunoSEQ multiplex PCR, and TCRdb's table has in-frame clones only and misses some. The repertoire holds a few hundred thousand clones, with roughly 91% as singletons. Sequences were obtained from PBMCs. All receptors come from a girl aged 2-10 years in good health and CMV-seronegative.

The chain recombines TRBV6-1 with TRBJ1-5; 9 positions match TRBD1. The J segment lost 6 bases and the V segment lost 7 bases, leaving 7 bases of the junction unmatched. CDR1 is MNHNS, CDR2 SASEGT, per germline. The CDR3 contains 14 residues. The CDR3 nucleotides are TGTGCCAGCATTTCGACAGGGGGAGTTCAGCCCCAGCATTTT. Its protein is CASISTGGVQPQHF.

The CDR3 sequence is CAWSHRGYEQYF. The CDR3 nucleotides read TGTGCCTGGAGTCACAGGGGTTACGAGCAGTACTTC. This chain joins TRBV30 and TRBJ2-7; 7 bases are shared with TRBD1. The CDR3 is 12 amino acids. V trimming: 2 bases; J trimming: 4 bases; junction bases outside the gene matches: 2. In germline, CDR1 is GTSNPN, CDR2 SVGIG (reference sequence).

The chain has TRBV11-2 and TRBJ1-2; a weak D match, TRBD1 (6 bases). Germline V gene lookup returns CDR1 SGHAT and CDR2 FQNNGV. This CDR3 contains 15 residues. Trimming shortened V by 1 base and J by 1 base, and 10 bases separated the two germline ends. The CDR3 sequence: CASSLGAQGNYGYTF. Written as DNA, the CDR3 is TGTGCCAGCAGCTTAGGGGCACAGGGTAACTATGGCTACACCTTC.

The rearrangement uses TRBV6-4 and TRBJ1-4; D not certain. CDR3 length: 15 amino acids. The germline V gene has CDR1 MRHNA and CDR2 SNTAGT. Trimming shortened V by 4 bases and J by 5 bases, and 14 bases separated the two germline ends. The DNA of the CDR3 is TGTGCCAGCAGTGTTAATATGAGTCCGAATGAAAAACTGTTTTTT. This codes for CASSVNMSPNEKLFF.

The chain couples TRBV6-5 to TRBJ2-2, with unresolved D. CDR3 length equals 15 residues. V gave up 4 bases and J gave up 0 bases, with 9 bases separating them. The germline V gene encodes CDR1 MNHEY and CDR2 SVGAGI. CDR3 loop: CASSWSSANTGELFF. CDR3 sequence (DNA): TGTGCCAGCAGTTGGTCCAGCGCGAACACCGGGGAGCTGTTTTTT.

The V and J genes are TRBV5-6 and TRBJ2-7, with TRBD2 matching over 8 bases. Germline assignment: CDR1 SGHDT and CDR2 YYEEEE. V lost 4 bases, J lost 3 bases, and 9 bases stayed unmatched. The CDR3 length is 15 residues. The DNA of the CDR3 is TGTGCCAGCAGCCCTGACTCTAGCGGGCACTACGAGCAGTACTTC. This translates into CASSPDSSGHYEQYF.

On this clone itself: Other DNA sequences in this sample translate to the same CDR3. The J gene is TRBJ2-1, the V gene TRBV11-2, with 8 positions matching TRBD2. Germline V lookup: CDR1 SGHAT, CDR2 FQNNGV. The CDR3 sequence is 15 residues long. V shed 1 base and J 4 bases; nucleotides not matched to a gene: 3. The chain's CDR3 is CASSLAGGPYNEQFF. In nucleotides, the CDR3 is TGTGCCAGCAGCTTAGCGGGAGGGCCTTACAATGAGCAGTTCTTC. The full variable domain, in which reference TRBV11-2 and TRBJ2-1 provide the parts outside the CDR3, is EAGVAQSPRYKIIEKRQSVAFWCNPISGHATLYWYQQILGQGPKLLIQFQNNGVVDDSQLPKDRFSAERLKGVDSTLKIQPAKLEDSAVYLCASSLAGGPYNEQFFGPGTRLTVL.

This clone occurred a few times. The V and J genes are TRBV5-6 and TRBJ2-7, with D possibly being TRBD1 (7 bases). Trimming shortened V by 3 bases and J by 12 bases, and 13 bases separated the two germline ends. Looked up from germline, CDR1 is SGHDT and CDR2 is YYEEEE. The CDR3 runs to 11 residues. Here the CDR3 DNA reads TGTGCCAGCAGCTCCGGACAGGAGGGGTACTTC. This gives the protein CASSSGQEGYF.

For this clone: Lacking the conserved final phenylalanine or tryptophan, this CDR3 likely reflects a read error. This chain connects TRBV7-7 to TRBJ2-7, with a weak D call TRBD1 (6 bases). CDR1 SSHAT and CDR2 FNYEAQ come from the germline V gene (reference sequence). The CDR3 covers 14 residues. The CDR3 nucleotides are TGTGCTAGCAGCCAACGACAGGTAGCCTACGAGCAGTACCTC. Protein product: CASSQRQVAYEQYL.

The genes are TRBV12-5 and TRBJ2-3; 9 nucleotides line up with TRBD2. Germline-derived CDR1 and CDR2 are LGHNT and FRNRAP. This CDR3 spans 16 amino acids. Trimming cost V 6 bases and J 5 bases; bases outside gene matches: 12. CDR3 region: CASGPPASGVEDTQYF. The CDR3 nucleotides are TGTGCTAGTGGCCCACCCGCTAGCGGGGTTGAAGATACGCAGTATTTT.

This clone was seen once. The DNA of the CDR3 is TGTGCCAGCAGTTTAGGACAGGGGAGTACTGAAGCTTTCTTT. This encodes CASSLGQGSTEAFF. The V and J genes are TRBV27 and TRBJ1-1, with TRBD1 matching over 9 bases. From germline, CDR1 is MNHEY and CDR2 SMNVEV (reference sequence). The CDR3 runs to 14 residues. V shed 2 bases, J shed 5 bases, and the junction held 3 bases outside the gene matches.

The CDR3 here is CASSQESGLSNEQYF. CDR3 nucleotide sequence: TGCGCCAGCAGCCAAGAGTCAGGGCTTTCGAACGAGCAGTACTTC. This sequence joins TRBV4-1 and TRBJ2-5; D is possibly TRBD1 (5 bases). Judging by the DNA end, TRBJ2-7 fits better; the J call may be wrong. The CDR3 sequence is 15 residues long. Looked up from germline, CDR1 is MGHRA and CDR2 is YSYEKL.

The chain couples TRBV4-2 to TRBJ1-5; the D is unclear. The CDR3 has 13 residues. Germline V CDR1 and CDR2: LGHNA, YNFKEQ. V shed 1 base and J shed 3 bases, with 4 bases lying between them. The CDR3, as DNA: TGTGCCAGCAGCCAAGGCGTCAATCAGCCCCAGCATTTT. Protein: CASSQGVNQPQHF.

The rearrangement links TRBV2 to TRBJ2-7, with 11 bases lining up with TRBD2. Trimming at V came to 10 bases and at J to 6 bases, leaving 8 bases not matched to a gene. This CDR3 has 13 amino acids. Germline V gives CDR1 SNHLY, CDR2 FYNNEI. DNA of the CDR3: TGTGCCACTTTAGCGGGAGGGGCGGCCGAGCAGTACTTC. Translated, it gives CATLAGGAAEQYF.

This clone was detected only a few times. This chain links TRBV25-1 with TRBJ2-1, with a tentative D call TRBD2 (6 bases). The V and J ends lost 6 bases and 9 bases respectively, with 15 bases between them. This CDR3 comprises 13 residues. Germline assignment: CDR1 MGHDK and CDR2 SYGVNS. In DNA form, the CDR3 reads TGTGCCAGCAGCCCCCCGAACGGGGGTGAGCAGTTCTTC. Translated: CASSPPNGGEQFF. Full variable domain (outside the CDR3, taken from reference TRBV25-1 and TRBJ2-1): EADIYQTPRYLVIGTGKKITLECSQTMGHDKMYWYQQDPGMELHLIHYSYGVNSTEKGDLSSESTVSRIRTEHFPLTLESARPSHTSQYLCASSPPNGGEQFFGPGTRLTVL.

CDR3 coding DNA: TGTGCCAGCAACTCACAGTACCGCACTGAAGCTTTCTTT. Translated, it gives CASNSQYRTEAFF. The chain has TRBV6-5 and TRBJ1-1; D ambiguous. Trimming left V 7 bases short and J 4 bases short, with 13 bases between. The CDR3 is made up of 13 amino acids. CDR1 is MNHEY, CDR2 SVGAGI, per germline.

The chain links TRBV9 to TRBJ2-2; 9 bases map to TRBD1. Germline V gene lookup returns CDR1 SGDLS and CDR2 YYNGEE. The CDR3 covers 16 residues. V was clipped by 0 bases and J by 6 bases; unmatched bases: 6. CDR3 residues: CASSVEGTGIPGELFF. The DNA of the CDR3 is TGTGCCAGCAGCGTAGAGGGGACAGGGATCCCCGGGGAGCTGTTTTTT.

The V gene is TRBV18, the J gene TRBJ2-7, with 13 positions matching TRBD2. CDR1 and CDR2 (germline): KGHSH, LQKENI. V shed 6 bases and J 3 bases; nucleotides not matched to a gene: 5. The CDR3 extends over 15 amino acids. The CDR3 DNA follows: TGTGCCAGCTCGGCCGGGACTAGCGGGAACTACGAGCAGTACTTC. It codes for CASSAGTSGNYEQYF.

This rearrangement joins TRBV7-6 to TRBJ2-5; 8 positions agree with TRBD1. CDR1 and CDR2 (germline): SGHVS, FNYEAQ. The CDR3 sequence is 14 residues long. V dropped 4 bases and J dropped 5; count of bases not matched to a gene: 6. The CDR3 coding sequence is TGTGCCAGCAGCTCCACAGGGGGGTGGGAGACCCAGTACTTC. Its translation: CASSSTGGWETQYF.

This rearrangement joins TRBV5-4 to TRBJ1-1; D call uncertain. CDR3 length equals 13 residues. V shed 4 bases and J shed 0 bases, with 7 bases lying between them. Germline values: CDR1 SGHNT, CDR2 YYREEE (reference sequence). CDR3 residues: CASSHFMNTEAFF. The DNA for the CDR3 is TGTGCCAGCAGCCATTTCATGAACACTGAAGCTTTCTTT.

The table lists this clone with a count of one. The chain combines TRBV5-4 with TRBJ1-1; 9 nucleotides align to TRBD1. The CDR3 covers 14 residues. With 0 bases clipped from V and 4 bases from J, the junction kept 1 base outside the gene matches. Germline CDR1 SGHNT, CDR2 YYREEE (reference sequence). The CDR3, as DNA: TGTGCCAGCAGCTTGGGGGACAGGGCCACTGAAGCTTTCTTT. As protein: CASSLGDRATEAFF.

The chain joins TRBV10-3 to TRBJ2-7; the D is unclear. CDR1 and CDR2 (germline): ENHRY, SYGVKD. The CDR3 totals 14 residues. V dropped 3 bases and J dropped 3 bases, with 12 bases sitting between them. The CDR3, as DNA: TGTGCCATCAGTGACCAACGACGGAGCTACGAGCAGTACTTC. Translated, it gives CAISDQRRSYEQYF.

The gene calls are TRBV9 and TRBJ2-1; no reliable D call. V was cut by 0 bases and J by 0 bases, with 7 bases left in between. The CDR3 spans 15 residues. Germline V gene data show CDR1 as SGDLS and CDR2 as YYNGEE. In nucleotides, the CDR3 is TGTGCCAGCAGCGTAGGTCTGAGCTCCTACAATGAGCAGTTCTTC. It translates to CASSVGLSSYNEQFF.

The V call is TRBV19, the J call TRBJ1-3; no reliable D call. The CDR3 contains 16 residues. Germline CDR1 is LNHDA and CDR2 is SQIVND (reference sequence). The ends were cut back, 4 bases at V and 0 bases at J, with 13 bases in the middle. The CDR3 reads CASSTPRGISGNTIYF. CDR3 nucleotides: TGTGCCAGTAGTACCCCCCGCGGGATCTCTGGAAACACCATATATTTT.

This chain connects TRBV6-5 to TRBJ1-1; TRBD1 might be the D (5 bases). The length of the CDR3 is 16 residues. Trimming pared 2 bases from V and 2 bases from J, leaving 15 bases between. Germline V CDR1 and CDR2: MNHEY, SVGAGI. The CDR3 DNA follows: TGTGCCAGCAGTTACGGGGAGGGGCGGGTAAACACTGAAGCTTTCTTT. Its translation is CASSYGEGRVNTEAFF.

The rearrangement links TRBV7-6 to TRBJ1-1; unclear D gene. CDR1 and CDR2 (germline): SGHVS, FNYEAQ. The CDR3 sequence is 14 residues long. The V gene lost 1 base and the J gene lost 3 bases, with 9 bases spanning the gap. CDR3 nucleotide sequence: TGTGCCAGCAGCTTAGTCGGAGGAGACACTGAAGCTTTCTTT. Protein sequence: CASSLVGGDTEAFF.

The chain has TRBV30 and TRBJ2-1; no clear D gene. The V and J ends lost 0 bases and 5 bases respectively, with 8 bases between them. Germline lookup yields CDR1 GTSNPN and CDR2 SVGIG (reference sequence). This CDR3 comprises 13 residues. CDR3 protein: CAWSVLADNEQFF. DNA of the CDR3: TGTGCCTGGAGTGTACTGGCGGACAATGAGCAGTTCTTC.

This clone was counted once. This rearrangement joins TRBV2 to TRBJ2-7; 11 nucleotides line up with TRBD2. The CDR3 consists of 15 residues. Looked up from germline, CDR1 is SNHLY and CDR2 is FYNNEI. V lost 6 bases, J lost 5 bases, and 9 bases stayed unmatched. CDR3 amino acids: CASRDLLAGGDEQYF. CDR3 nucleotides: TGTGCCAGCAGAGACCTCCTAGCGGGAGGCGACGAGCAGTACTTC.

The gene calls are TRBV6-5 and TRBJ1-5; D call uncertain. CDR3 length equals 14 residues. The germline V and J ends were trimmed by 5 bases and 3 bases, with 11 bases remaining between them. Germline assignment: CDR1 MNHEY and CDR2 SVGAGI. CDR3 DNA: TGTGCCAGCAGTCGTGCCGGGATCAATCAGCCCCAGCATTTT. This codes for CASSRAGINQPQHF.